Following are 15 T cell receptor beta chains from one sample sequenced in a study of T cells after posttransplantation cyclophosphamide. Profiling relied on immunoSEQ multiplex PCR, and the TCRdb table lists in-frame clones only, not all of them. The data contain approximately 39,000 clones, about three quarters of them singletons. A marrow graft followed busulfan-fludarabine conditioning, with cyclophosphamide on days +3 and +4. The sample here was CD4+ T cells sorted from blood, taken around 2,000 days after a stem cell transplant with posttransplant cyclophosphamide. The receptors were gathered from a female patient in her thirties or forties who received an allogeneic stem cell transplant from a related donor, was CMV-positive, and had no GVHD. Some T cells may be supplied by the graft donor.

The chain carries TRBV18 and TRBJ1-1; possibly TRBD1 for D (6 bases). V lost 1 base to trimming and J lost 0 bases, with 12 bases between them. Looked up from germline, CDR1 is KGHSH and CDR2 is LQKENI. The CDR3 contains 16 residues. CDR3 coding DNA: TGTGCCAGCTCACCACAACGCAACAGGGTGAACACTGAAGCTTTCTTT. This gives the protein CASSPQRNRVNTEAFF.

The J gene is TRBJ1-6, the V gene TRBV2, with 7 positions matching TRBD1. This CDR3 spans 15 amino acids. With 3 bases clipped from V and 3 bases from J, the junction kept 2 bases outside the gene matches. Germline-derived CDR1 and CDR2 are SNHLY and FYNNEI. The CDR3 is CASSDRTGYNSPLHF. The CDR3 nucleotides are TGTGCCAGCAGTGACCGGACAGGCTATAATTCACCCCTCCACTTT.

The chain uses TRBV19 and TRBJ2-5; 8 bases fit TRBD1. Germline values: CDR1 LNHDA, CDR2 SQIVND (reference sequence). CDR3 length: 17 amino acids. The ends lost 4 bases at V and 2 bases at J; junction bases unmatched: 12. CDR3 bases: TGTGCCAGTAGTACTCTACCGGGACAGGCGATACAAGAGACCCAGTACTTC. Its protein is CASSTLPGQAIQETQYF.

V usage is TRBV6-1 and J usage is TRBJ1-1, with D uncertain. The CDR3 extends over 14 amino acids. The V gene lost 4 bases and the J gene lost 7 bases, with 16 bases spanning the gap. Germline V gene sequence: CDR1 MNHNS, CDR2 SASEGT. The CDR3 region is CASSVLATGVEAFF. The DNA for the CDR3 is TGTGCCAGCAGTGTACTGGCGACCGGGGTTGAAGCTTTCTTT.

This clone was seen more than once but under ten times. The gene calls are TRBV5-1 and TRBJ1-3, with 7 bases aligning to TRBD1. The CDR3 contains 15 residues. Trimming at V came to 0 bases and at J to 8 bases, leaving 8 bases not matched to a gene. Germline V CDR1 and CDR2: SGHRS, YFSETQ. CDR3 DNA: TGCGCCAGCAGCTTGGGGGACAGACGGAGGGACACCATATATTTT. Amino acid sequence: CASSLGDRRRDTIYF. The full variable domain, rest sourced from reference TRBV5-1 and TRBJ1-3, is KAGVTQTPRYLIKTRGQQVTLSCSPISGHRSVSWYQQTPGQGLQFLFEYFSETQRNKGNFPGRFSGRQFSNSRSEMNVSTLELGDSALYLCASSLGDRRRDTIYFGEGSWLTVV.

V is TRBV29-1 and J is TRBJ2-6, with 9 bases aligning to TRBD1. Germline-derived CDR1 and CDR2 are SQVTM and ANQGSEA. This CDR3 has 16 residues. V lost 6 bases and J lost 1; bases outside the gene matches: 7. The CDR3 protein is CSVKTGGRSGANVLTF. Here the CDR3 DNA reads TGCAGCGTCAAGACAGGGGGAAGGTCTGGGGCCAACGTCCTGACTTTC.

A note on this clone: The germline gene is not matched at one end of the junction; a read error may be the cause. The CDR3 DNA follows: TGTGCTAGCAGCAAGACAGGGCCCCAAGAGACCCAGTACTTC. As protein: CASSKTGPQETQYF. The chain employs TRBV7-7 and TRBJ2-5; 7 bases line up with TRBD1. Germline-derived CDR1 and CDR2 are SSHAT and FNYEAQ (reference sequence). This CDR3 region has 14 residues.

CDR3: CASSLRTGTYNEQFF. CDR3 sequence (DNA): TGTGCCAGCAGTCTTAGGACAGGAACCTACAATGAGCAGTTCTTC. This chain uses TRBV27 with TRBJ2-1; 7 bases line up with TRBD1. CDR1 is MNHEY and CDR2 is SMNVEV in the germline V gene (reference sequence). Germline trimming cut 5 bases from V and 2 bases from J; bases unmatched to any gene: 6. The CDR3 runs to 15 residues.

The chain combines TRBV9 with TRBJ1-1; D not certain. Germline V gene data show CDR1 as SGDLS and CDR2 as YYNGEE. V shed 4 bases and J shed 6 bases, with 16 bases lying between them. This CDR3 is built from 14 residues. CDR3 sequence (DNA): TGTGCCAGCAGCCCCCGAAGAACTCGGGCTGAAGCTTTCTTT. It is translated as CASSPRRTRAEAFF.

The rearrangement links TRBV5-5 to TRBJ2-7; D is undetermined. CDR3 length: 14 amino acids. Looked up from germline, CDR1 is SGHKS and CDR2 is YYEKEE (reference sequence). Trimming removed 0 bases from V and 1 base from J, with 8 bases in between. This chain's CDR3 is CASSLAGGSYEQYF. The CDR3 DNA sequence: TGTGCCAGCAGCTTGGCCGGCGGATCCTACGAGCAGTACTTC.

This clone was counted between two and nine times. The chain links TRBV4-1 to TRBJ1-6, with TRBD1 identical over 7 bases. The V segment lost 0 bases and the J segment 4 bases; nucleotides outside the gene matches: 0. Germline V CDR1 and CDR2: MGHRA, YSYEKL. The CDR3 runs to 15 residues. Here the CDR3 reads CASSQEGQYNSPLHF. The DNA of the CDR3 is TGCGCCAGCAGCCAAGAGGGACAGTATAATTCACCCCTCCACTTT.

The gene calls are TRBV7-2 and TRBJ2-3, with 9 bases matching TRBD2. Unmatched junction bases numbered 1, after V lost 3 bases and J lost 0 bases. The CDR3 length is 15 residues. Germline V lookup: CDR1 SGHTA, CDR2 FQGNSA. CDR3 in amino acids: CASSFSGGSTDTQYF. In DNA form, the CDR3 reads TGTGCCAGCAGCTTCAGCGGGGGGAGCACAGATACGCAGTATTTT.

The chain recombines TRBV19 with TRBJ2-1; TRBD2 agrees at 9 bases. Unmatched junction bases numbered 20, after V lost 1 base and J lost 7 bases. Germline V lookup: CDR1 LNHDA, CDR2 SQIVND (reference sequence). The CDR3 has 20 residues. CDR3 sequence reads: CASSIGYRGRLAASGNEQFF. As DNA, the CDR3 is TGTGCCAGTAGTATAGGATACCGGGGGCGACTAGCGGCATCTGGGAATGAGCAGTTCTTC. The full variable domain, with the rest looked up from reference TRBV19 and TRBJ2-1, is DGGITQSPKYLFRKEGQNVTLSCEQNLNHDAMYWYRQDPGQGLRLIYYSQIVNDFQKGDIAEGYSVSREKKESFPLTVTSAQKNPTAFYLCASSIGYRGRLAASGNEQFFGPGTRLTVL.

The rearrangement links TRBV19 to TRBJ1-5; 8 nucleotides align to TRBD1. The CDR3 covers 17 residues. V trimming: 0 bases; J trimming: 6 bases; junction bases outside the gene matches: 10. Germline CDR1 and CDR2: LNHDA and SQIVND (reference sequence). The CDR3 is CASSIDLGGRGLQPQHF. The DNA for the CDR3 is TGTGCCAGTAGTATAGATCTAGGTGGCAGGGGGCTTCAGCCCCAGCATTTT.

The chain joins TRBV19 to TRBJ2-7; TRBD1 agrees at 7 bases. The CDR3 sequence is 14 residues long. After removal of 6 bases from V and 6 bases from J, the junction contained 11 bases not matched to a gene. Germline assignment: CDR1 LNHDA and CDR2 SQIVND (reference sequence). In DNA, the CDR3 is TGTGCCAGTAGCTACAGACAGGGAGTAAGCGAGCAGTACTTC. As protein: CASSYRQGVSEQYF.